This TCR beta chain was recorded in a study of T-cell reconstitution after alpha-beta-depleted transplantation in children listed by TCRdb under 2016. Notes on the research overall: The study quantitatively tracked T-cell immune reconstitution after TCRalphabeta/CD19-depleted allogeneic hematopoietic cell transplantation in children using TCR repertoire profiling.

The intended sense of this specimen's treatment or condition label: allogeneic hematopoietic cell transplantation with graft depleted of TCRalphabeta T cells and CD19 B cells. The transplant recipients were children given TCRalphabeta/CD19-depleted allogeneic hematopoietic cell grafts. The germline V gene encodes CDR1 MNHEY and CDR2 SVGEGT. From cysteine to phenylalanine, the CDR3 is 16 amino acids long. This entry keeps only the CDR3 DNA: 48 bases, framed from base 1. Cut back by 6 bases and 5 bases, the V and J ends lie 20 bases apart. Study-wide findings and limitations: In some patients, high TCRbeta diversity at day 60 was attributed to recipient T cells and intrathymic progenitors that had survived conditioning. About two months after transplant, the apparently early recovery of alphabetaT-cell counts reportedly depended on just several hundred clones that had expanded rapidly and came from non-depleted graft cells. The frequencies of hyperexpanded clones fell over the following months, and after one year, T-cell counts and TCRbeta diversity were mostly attributed to newly produced T cells.

A note on this clonotype: This clone's antigen is unknown. The sample holds no much larger clone one base away, and base qualities are not on file.

Libraries came from PCR. Sequencing was carried out with an Illumina HiSeq 2500. To normalize quantification of the TCRbeta repertoire, the TCR libraries were built with molecular barcoding that relied on unique molecular identifiers. The raw public reads went through TCRdb reprocessing: fastp at Q25, MiXCR clone calling, in-frame beta chains kept. For every CDR3 protein sequence, its rows merge into one entry that carries the most common genes and DNA. For this sample the table gives around 490,000 distinct CDR3 sequences, of which over 10% were detected only once. The top ten clones comprise around 15% of the sample.

This TCR derives from a female patient aged 2-15 years who had a stem cell transplant for aplastic anemia, so the T cells may come from the graft donor. The chain was built from TRBV6-2 or TRBV6-3 and TRBJ2-1; TRBD2 is possibly the D segment (6 matching bases). Sequenced here: PBMCs, mostly from graft donor cells, sampled 180 days after TCRalphabeta/CD19-depleted stem cell transplant. CDR3 protein: CASSLTFNGRHNEQFF. The bases are TGTGCCAGCAGCCTCACCTTCAACGGGAGACACAATGAGCAGTTCTTC.